These 4 T cell receptor beta chains were sequenced from one sample in a study of neurological immune-mediated disorders. TCRdb reprocessed the 5' RACE reads via MiXCR and lists one record per CDR3 protein. Of roughly 30,000 distinct CDR3 sequences listed, approximately 22% are singletons. The specimen was CD4+ T cells from blood. These receptors all stem from a man aged 45-65 years with HTLV-1-associated myelopathy (HAM/TSP).

This clonotype was found many times. V and J are TRBV20-1 and TRBJ1-1; D possibly corresponds to TRBD1 (5 bases). Trimming cost V 6 bases and J 0 bases, with 17 bases left between them. The germline V gene encodes CDR1 DFQATT and CDR2 SNEGSKA (reference sequence). This CDR3 region has 15 residues. The CDR3 nucleotides are TGCAGTGCGCACCGGGGGGGATCCATGAACACTGAAGCTTTCTTT. Protein product: CSAHRGGSMNTEAFF.

This clonotype was seen ten or more times. The V call is TRBV18, the J call TRBJ2-5, with D unclear. The length of the CDR3 is 14 residues. CDR1 KGHSH and CDR2 LQKENI come from the germline V gene. Trimming took off 3 bases at V and 1 base at J, with 9 bases between the two ends. The CDR3 reads CASSPRPSQETQYF. CDR3 sequence (DNA): TGTGCCAGCTCACCGCGCCCGAGCCAAGAGACCCAGTACTTC.

Ten or more counts support this clonotype. This chain connects TRBV5-1 to TRBJ2-1, with 9 bases lining up with TRBD2. This CDR3 contains 17 residues. V gave up 4 bases and J gave up 7 bases; unmatched junction bases: 15. Germline loops: CDR1 SGHRS, CDR2 YFSETQ. Written as DNA, the CDR3 is TGCGCCAGCAGCCTATCCCCTATGGCGGGAGGGCTGAATGAGCAGTTCTTC. It specifies CASSLSPMAGGLNEQFF.

This chain connects TRBV7-9 to TRBJ2-2; 7 bases are shared with TRBD1. Germline trimming cut 4 bases from V and 8 bases from J; bases unmatched to any gene: 4. CDR1 SEHNR and CDR2 FQNEAQ come from the germline V gene (reference sequence). This CDR3 spans 13 amino acids. Here the CDR3 reads CASSSRQGGELFF. The CDR3 DNA sequence: TGTGCCAGCAGCTCCCGACAGGGAGGGGAGCTGTTTTTT.